Each of the 16 T cell receptor beta chains below was sequenced from the same sample in a study of blood T cell repertoires in COVID-19. The method was immunoSEQ multiplex PCR; TCRdb's version includes in-frame clones alone and lacks a portion of them. Seen here are around 70,000 clones, 84% observed once, and the top ten hold over 35%. Specimen: peripheral blood. The origin of the receptors is a man aged 65 to 85 with acute or convalescent COVID-19.

This chain joins TRBV7-2 and TRBJ2-5; D might be TRBD2 (6 bases). Trimming took off 5 bases at V and 1 base at J, with 8 bases between the two ends. CDR1 and CDR2 from the germline V gene are SGHTA and FQGNSA. This CDR3 region has 13 residues. The CDR3 region is CASSRGTQETQYF. The CDR3 nucleotides read TGTGCCAGCAGCCGCGGGACCCAAGAGACCCAGTACTTC.

A remark on this clone: A junction end diverges from the germline sequence, so it may reflect a read error. J is TRBJ1-2 and V is TRBV11-2, with no clear D. The CDR3 spans 14 residues. Per the germline V gene, CDR1 is SGHAT and CDR2 is FQNNGV. The CDR3 bases are TGTGCCAGCAGCCTAGAGGGAGGCCTCGGGGGCTACACCTTC. It translates to CASSLEGGLGGYTF.

The chain combines TRBV4-1 with TRBJ1-2; maybe TRBD1 (5 bases). V lost 5 bases to trimming and J lost 6 bases, with 10 bases between them. This CDR3 has 12 amino acids. Germline V lookup: CDR1 MGHRA, CDR2 YSYEKL. The CDR3, as DNA: TGCGCCAGCAGCGAGCGGGGGAATGGCTACACCTTC. The encoded protein is CASSERGNGYTF.

The chain has TRBV7-7 and TRBJ2-2; possibly TRBD2 for D (6 bases). Per the germline V gene, CDR1 is SSHAT and CDR2 is FNYEAQ (reference sequence). The CDR3 runs to 13 residues. The CDR3 is CTSSLDSRGELFF. CDR3 nucleotides: TGTACTAGCAGCCTCGACTCCCGCGGGGAGCTGTTTTTT.

V gene TRBV5-1 combines with J gene TRBJ2-3; D is uncertain. This CDR3 has 14 residues. The V end was cut by 0 bases, the J end by 0 bases, with 5 bases between. The germline V gene has CDR1 SGHRS and CDR2 YFSETQ. The CDR3 is CASSLGASTDTQYF. The CDR3 coding sequence is TGCGCCAGCAGCTTGGGGGCGAGCACAGATACGCAGTATTTT. The whole variable domain, filled in from reference TRBV5-1 and TRBJ2-3, reads KAGVTQTPRYLIKTRGQQVTLSCSPISGHRSVSWYQQTPGQGLQFLFEYFSETQRNKGNFPGRFSGRQFSNSRSEMNVSTLELGDSALYLCASSLGASTDTQYFGPGTRLTVL.

The chain is built from TRBV28 and TRBJ1-2, with D maybe TRBD1 (6 bases). The V and J ends lost 6 bases and 6 bases respectively, with 26 bases between them. Germline-derived CDR1 and CDR2 are MDHEN and SYDVKM. The CDR3 covers 17 residues. CDR3 amino acids: CASSSLLSSGGTDGYTF. As DNA, the CDR3 is TGTGCCAGCAGCTCATTGCTTAGCTCGGGGGGCACTGATGGCTACACCTTC.

The chain links TRBV6-5 to TRBJ2-7, with D uncertain. Deletions cut 11 bases from V and 3 bases from J, with 14 bases between. This CDR3 is 12 amino acids long. From germline, CDR1 is MNHEY and CDR2 SVGAGI. The CDR3 nucleotides are TGTGCCGTATTAACAGCAGTCTACGAGCAGTACTTC. Translation: CAVLTAVYEQYF.

The table lists this clone with a count of one. This sequence joins TRBV6-6 and TRBJ1-6; D remains unclear. Deletions cut 8 bases from V and 7 bases from J, with 12 bases between. Per germline, CDR1 MNHNY and CDR2 SVGAGI (reference sequence). The CDR3 runs to 13 residues. The CDR3 protein is CASAGSGNSPLHF. In nucleotides, the CDR3 is TGTGCCAGCGCGGGGTCGGGAAATTCACCCCTCCACTTT.

The J gene is TRBJ2-4, the V gene TRBV24-1, with a tentative D call TRBD1 (7 bases). Trimming removed 4 bases at V and 8 bases at J, with 17 bases between. This CDR3 region has 15 residues. The germline V gene has CDR1 KGHDR and CDR2 SFDVKD. The CDR3 nucleotides read TGTGCCACCAGTGACGCCCAGGGGGGATCGGACATTCAGTACTTC. It codes for CATSDAQGGSDIQYF.

The rearrangement uses TRBV9 and TRBJ2-3; 9 bases match TRBD1. Per germline, CDR1 SGDLS and CDR2 YYNGEE. The V segment lost 3 bases and the J segment 0 bases; nucleotides outside the gene matches: 11. The CDR3 extends over 18 amino acids. The CDR3 region has the DNA TGTGCCAGCAGCGAGGGGCCGGGACAGGGTTGGAGCACAGATACGCAGTATTTT. As protein: CASSEGPGQGWSTDTQYF.

The genes are TRBV21-1 and TRBJ1-5. TRBV21-1 is reported as a pseudogene. This CDR3 spans 16 amino acids. The CDR3 sequence is CASSKQVRGSDQPQHF. The CDR3 bases are TGTGCCAGCAGCAAACAGGTTCGGGGGTCTGATCAGCCCCAGCATTTT.

The J gene is TRBJ1-4, the V gene TRBV5-4; a weak D match, TRBD1 (6 bases). Between the trimmed V and J ends, which lost 5 bases and 4 bases, there was a span of 12 bases. Germline CDR1 and CDR2: SGHNT and YYREEE (reference sequence). There are 14 residues in the CDR3. The CDR3 nucleotides read TGTGCCAGCAGATCAGGACAGAGTAATGAAAAACTGTTTTTT. This codes for CASRSGQSNEKLFF.

J is TRBJ2-1 and V is TRBV30, with 9 bases lining up with TRBD2. The CDR3 totals 13 residues. The germline V gene encodes CDR1 GTSNPN and CDR2 SVGIG (reference sequence). The J segment lost 15 bases and the V segment lost 3 bases, leaving 12 bases of the junction unmatched. The CDR3 coding sequence is TGTGCCTGGAGGTATGGGACTAGCAGGCCGGGGTTCTTC. This codes for CAWRYGTSRPGFF.

This clone was picked up one time. The chain couples TRBV28 to TRBJ2-7; possible D gene TRBD2, 5 bases. Germline CDR1 MDHEN, CDR2 SYDVKM. V shed 3 bases and J shed 1 base, with 7 bases lying between them. The CDR3 runs to 13 residues. Here the CDR3 DNA reads TGTGCCAGCAGTTTGACGGGATCCTACGAGCAGTACTTC. Translated, it gives CASSLTGSYEQYF.

Comment on this clone: At one end, the junction sequence differs from germline, possibly due to a read error. CDR3 in amino acids: CASSLGPGLAGKETQYF. CDR3 nucleotides: TGTGCTAGCAGCTTAGGACCCGGACTAGCGGGGAAAGAGACCCAGTACTTC. The rearrangement links TRBV7-7 to TRBJ2-5; TRBD2 aligns across 12 bases. CDR1 is SSHAT and CDR2 is FNYEAQ in the germline V gene (reference sequence). The CDR3 loop spans 17 amino acids.

The chain carries TRBV10-3 and TRBJ1-2, with 11 bases matching TRBD1. V lost 2 bases and J lost 6; bases outside the gene matches: 8. This CDR3 is 16 amino acids long. CDR1 is ENHRY and CDR2 is SYGVKD in the germline V gene. CDR3 protein: CAISEVRGQGVDGYTF. Here the CDR3 DNA reads TGTGCCATCAGTGAGGTCCGGGGACAGGGGGTGGATGGCTACACCTTC.